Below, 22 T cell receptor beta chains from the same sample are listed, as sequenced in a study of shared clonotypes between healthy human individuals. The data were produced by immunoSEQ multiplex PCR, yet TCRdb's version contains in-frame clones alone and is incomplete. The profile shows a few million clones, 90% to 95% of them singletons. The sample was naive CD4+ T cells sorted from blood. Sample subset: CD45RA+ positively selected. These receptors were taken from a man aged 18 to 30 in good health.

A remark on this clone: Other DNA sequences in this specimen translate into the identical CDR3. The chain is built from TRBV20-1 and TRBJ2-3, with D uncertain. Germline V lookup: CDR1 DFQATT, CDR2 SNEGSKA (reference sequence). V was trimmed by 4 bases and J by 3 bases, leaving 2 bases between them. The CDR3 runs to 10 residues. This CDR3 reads CSATTDTQYF. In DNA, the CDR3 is TGCAGTGCTACTACAGATACGCAGTATTTT.

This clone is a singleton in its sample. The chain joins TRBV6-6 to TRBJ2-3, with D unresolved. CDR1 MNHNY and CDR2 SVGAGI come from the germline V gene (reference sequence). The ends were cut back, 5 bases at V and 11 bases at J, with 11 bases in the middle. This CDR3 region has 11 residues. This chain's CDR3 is CASSVTLMQYF. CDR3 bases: TGTGCCAGCAGTGTTACGCTGATGCAGTATTTT.

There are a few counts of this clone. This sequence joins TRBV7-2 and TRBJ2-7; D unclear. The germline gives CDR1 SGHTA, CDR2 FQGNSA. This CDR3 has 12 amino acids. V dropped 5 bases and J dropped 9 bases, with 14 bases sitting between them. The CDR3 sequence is CASSQPSAWQYF. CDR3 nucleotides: TGTGCCAGCAGCCAGCCCTCAGCGTGGCAGTACTTC.

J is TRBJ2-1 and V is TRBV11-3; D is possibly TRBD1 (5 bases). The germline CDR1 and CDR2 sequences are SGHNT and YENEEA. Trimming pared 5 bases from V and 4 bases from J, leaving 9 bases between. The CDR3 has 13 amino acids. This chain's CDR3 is CASSVTAYNEQFF. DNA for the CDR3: TGTGCCAGCAGCGTGACAGCTTACAATGAGCAGTTCTTC.

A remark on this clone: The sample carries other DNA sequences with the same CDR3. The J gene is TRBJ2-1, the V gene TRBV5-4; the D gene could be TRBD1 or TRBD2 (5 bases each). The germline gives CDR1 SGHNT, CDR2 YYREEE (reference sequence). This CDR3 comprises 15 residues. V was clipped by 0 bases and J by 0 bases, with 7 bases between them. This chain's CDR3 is CASSLVGTSYNEQFF. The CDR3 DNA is TGTGCCAGCAGCTTGGTCGGGACCTCCTACAATGAGCAGTTCTTC. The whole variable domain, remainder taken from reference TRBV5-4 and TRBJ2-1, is ETGVTQSPTHLIKTRGQQVTLRCSSQSGHNTVSWYQQALGQGPQFIFQYYREEENGRGNFPPRFSGLQFPNYSSELNVNALELDDSALYLCASSLVGTSYNEQFFGPGTRLTVL.

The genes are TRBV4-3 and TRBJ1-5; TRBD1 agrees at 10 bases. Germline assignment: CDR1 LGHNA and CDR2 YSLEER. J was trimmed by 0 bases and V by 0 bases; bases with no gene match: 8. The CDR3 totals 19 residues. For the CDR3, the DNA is TGCGCCAGCAGCCAAGATAGGGGACAGGGGAAGTATAGCAATCAGCCCCAGCATTTT. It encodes CASSQDRGQGKYSNQPQHF.

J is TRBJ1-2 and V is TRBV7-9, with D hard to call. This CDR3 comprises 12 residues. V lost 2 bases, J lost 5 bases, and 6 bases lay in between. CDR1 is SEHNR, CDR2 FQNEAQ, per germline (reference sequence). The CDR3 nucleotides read TGTGCCAGCAGCTTAAGCGATTATGGCTACACCTTC. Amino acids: CASSLSDYGYTF.

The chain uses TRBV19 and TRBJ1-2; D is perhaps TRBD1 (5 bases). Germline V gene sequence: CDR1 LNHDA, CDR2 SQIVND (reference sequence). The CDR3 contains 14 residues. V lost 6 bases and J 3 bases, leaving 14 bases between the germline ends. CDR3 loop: CASSNTGTDYGYTF. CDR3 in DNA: TGTGCCAGTAGCAATACCGGGACGGACTATGGCTACACCTTC. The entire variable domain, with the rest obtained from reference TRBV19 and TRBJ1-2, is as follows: DGGITQSPKYLFRKEGQNVTLSCEQNLNHDAMYWYRQDPGQGLRLIYYSQIVNDFQKGDIAEGYSVSREKKESFPLTVTSAQKNPTAFYLCASSNTGTDYGYTFGSGTRLTVV.

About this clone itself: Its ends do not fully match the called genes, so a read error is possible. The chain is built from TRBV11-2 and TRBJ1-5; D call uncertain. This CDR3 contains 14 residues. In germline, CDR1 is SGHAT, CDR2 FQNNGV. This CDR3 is CASSLDTSNQPQHF. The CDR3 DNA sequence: TGTGCCAGCAGCCTAGATACGAGCAATCAGCCCCAGCATTTT. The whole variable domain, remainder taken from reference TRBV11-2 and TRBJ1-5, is EAGVAQSPRYKIIEKRQSVAFWCNPISGHATLYWYQQILGQGPKLLIQFQNNGVVDDSQLPKDRFSAERLKGVDSTLKIQPAKLEDSAVYLCASSLDTSNQPQHFGDGTRLSIL.

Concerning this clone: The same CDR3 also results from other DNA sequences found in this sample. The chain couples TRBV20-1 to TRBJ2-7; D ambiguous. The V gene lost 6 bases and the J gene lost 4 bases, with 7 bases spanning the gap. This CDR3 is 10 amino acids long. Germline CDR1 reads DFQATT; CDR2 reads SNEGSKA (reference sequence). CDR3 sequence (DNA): TGCAGTGCGTCCTCTTACGAGCAGTACTTC. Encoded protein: CSASSYEQYF.

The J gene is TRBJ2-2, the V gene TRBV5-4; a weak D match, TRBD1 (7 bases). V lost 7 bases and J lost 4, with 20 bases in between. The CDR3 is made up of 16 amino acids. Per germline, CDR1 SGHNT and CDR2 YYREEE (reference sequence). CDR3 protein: CASSPGGQTPTGELFF. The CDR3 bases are TGTGCCAGCTCCCCCGGGGGACAGACTCCCACCGGGGAGCTGTTTTTT. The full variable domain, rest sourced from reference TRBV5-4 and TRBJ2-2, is ETGVTQSPTHLIKTRGQQVTLRCSSQSGHNTVSWYQQALGQGPQFIFQYYREEENGRGNFPPRFSGLQFPNYSSELNVNALELDDSALYLCASSPGGQTPTGELFFGEGSRLTVL.

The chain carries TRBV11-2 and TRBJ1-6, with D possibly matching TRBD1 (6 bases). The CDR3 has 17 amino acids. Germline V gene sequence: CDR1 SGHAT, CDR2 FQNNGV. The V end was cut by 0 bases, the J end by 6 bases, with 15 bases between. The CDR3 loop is CASSLDHGRGPNSPLHF. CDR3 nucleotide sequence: TGTGCCAGCAGCTTAGATCATGGCCGGGGGCCTAATTCACCCCTCCACTTT.

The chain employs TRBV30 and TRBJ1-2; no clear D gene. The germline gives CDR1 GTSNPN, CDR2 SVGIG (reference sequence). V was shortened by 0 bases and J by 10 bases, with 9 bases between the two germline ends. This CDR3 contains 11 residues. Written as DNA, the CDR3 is TGTGCCTGGAGTGTACAGAGCTTCTACACCTTC. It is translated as CAWSVQSFYTF.

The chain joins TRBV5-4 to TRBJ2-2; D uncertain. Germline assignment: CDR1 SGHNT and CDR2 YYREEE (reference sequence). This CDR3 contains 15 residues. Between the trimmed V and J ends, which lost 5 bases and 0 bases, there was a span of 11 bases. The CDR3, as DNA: TGTGCCAGCAGTCAGGACCCGACGAACACCGGGGAGCTGTTTTTT. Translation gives CASSQDPTNTGELFF.

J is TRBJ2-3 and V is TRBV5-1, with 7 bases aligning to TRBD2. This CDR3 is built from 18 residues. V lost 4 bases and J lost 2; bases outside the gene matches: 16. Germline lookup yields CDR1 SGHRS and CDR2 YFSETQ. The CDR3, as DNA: TGCGCCAGCAGCCCTGGTAGAGGCGGGAGAGTTTCCACAGATACGCAGTATTTT. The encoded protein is CASSPGRGGRVSTDTQYF.

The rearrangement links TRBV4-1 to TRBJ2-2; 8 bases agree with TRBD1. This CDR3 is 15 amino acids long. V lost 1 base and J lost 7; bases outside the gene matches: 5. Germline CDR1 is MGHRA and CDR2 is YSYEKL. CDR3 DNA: TGCGCCAGCAGCCAAGCGGACAGGGATGTCGGGGAGCTGTTTTTT. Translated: CASSQADRDVGELFF.

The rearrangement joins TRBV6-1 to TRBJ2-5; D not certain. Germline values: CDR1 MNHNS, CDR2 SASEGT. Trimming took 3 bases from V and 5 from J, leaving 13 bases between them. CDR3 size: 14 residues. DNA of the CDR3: TGTGCCAGCAGTGAGGCGGTCTTCGGGGAGACCCAGTACTTC. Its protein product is CASSEAVFGETQYF.

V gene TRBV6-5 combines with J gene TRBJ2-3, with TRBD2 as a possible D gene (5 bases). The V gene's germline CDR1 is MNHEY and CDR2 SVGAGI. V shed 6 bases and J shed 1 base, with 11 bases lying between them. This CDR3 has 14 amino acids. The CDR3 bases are TGTGCCAGCAGGGGTCTCGGGGGCACAGATACGCAGTATTTT. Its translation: CASRGLGGTDTQYF.

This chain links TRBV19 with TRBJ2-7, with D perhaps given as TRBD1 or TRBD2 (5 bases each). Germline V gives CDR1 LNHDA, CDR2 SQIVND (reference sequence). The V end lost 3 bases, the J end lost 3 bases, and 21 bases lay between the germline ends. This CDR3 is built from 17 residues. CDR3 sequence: CASSIRGAGGSGYEQYF. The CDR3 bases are TGTGCCAGTAGTATTAGGGGCGCCGGTGGGAGCGGCTACGAGCAGTACTTC. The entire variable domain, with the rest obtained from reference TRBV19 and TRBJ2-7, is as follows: DGGITQSPKYLFRKEGQNVTLSCEQNLNHDAMYWYRQDPGQGLRLIYYSQIVNDFQKGDIAEGYSVSREKKESFPLTVTSAQKNPTAFYLCASSIRGAGGSGYEQYFGPGTRLTVT.

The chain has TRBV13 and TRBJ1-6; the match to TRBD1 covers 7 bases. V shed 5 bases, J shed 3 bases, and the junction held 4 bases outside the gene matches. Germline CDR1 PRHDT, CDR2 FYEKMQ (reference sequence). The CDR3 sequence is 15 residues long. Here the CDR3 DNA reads TGTGCCAGCAGCGATCGGGACAGCTATAATTCACCCCTCCACTTT. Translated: CASSDRDSYNSPLHF.

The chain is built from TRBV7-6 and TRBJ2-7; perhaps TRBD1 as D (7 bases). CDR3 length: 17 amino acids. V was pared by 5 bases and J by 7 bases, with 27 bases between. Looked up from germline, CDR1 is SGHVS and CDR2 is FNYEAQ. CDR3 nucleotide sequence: TGTGCCAGCAGCCCCGAGACCACAGGGGAGGCCCCTAAAGAGCAGTACTTC. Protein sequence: CASSPETTGEAPKEQYF.

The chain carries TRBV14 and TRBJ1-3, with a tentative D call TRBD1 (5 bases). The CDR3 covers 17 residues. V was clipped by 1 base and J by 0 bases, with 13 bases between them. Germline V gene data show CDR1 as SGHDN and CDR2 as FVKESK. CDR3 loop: CASSQALGRFSGNTIYF. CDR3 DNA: TGTGCCAGCAGCCAAGCTTTGGGACGGTTCTCTGGAAACACCATATATTTT.